The T cell receptor (beta chain) under discussion was sequenced for a study of T-cell memory formation after mild COVID-19 (dated by TCRdb to the early 2020s). General notes on the study: TCR sequence clusters from the two donors were largely donor specific. In a couple of donors, T-cell clones that expanded and contracted after mild COVID-19 were followed by sequencing TCRalpha and TCRbeta repertoires longitudinally. The cohort comprised two young, previously healthy adult volunteers, one female and one male. Study-level results and caveats: The study covered only a couple of mild cases, and larger cohorts including severe cases with pre-infection samples were considered necessary. Some responding clones were found in pre-infection memory, which suggests that pre-existing cross-reactive memory T cells took part in the SARS-CoV-2 response. Contracting CD4+ clones were found mainly in CM and EM memory subsets, while CD8+ clones were enriched in EMRA. Clones contracting from day 15 to 85 had balanced CD4/CD8 phenotypes, while a second wave expanding from day 15 to 37 was biased towards CD4+. Whether the second-wave clones peaking on day 37 were SARS-CoV-2 specific was not confirmed.

Ficoll-Paque density gradient centrifugation was the method used to isolate PBMCs. In the germline V gene, CDR1 corresponds to SGHRS and CDR2 to YFSETQ. V was cut back by 4 bases and J by 2 bases, leaving a gap of 10 bases between them. The CDR3 measures 15 amino acids from cysteine to phenylalanine. Just CDR3 DNA is preserved here, 45 bases in frame from base 1. The sequencer was an Illumina NovaSeq 6000. TCRalpha and TCRbeta cDNA libraries were constructed by 5'RACE with constant-segment primers, with sample barcodes and unique molecular identifiers being introduced. Trizol reagent was used to extract RNA from every sample. Library amplification was performed in two PCR steps, and a second sample barcode and Illumina TruSeq adapters were introduced in the second step. Sequencing of the libraries was done on an Illumina NovaSeq, producing 2 x 150 bp paired-end reads. The study's own analysis went as follows. With migec v1.2.7, reads were demultiplexed and then collapsed into UMI-guided consensus sequences. With mixcr v2.1.11, UMI consensuses were aligned to TRA and TRB V and J templates and assembled into clonotypes. Expanded or contracted clonotypes were those called significant by both edgeR and NoisET, with noise models trained on biological replicates. For edgeR calls, a false discovery rate-adjusted p below 0.01 and a log2 fold-change threshold of 1 were applied. As an exploratory analysis of dynamics, PCA with hierarchical clustering was applied to max-normalized trajectories of the 1000 most abundant clonotypes. The CD4 or CD8 phenotype of responding clones was assigned using the separately sequenced CD4+ and CD8+ repertoires. TCRdb trimmed the raw reads at Q25, called clones with MiXCR and kept productive beta chains. Every CDR3 protein is listed once, alongside the most common genes and DNA of its rows. Clone size and V and J calls follow TCRdb, not the original study. This sample gives around 130,000 distinct CDR3 sequences in total; approximately 15% of them show up just once. The top ten clonotypes cover about 5% of the sample.

A word on this clonotype: Its recognized antigen is unknown. No qualities accompany the bases; no much larger clone lies one base away.

Sequencing was carried out using PBMCs or a T cell subset sorted from them (not recorded which). This sequence uses TRBV5-1 and TRBJ2-6; the D gene may be TRBD1 or TRBD2, since each aligns over 5 bases. This receptor was obtained from a man between 18 and 29 years old who had mild COVID-19 (a few samples of this study predate the infection). The sample titles of this study are shuffled in the database, so cell type and time point are left out; the donor was told from shared clones. The CDR3 here reads CASSLGTAGANVLTF. The base sequence is TGCGCCAGCAGCCTGGGGACCGCTGGGGCCAACGTCCTGACTTTC.